The 10 T cell receptor beta chains below were found in one sample sequenced in a study of cytomegalovirus exposure and HLA in healthy donors. The PCR was carried out with 60 Vbeta primers and 13 Jbeta primers. This table comes from immunoSEQ multiplex PCR, and its TCRdb copy is limited to in-frame clones, with some not included. This table holds nearly 110,000 clones, 75% found once. Sequenced: PBMCs. The source of these receptors is a male donor in good health and CMV-seropositive.

J is TRBJ2-1 and V is TRBV13; 10 nucleotides agree with TRBD2. V trimming: 5 bases; J trimming: 3 bases; junction bases outside the gene matches: 7. Germline V gives CDR1 PRHDT, CDR2 FYEKMQ (reference sequence). The CDR3 is 16 residues long. In DNA, the CDR3 is TGTGCCAGCAGCCACGATAGCGGGAGGATCTACAATGAGCAGTTCTTC. Its translation is CASSHDSGRIYNEQFF. The full variable domain, in which reference TRBV13 and TRBJ2-1 provide the parts outside the CDR3, is AAGVIQSPRHLIKEKRETATLKCYPIPRHDTVYWYQQGPGQDPQFLISFYEKMQSDKGSIPDRFSAQQFSDYHSELNMSSLELGDSALYFCASSHDSGRIYNEQFFGPGTRLTVL.

The table lists this clone with a count of one. The chain employs TRBV6-5 and TRBJ1-5; possible D gene TRBD1, 6 bases. The CDR3 loop spans 12 amino acids. V was clipped by 7 bases and J by 6 bases, with 10 bases between them. Germline CDR1 and CDR2: MNHEY and SVGAGI. CDR3 region: CASNREGQPQHF. CDR3 nucleotide sequence: TGTGCCAGCAACAGGGAAGGTCAGCCCCAGCATTTT.

The chain uses TRBV29-1 and TRBJ1-1, with TRBD1 matching 12 bases. The V and J ends lost 3 bases and 3 bases, in that order; junction bases with no gene match: 8. Per germline, CDR1 SQVTM and CDR2 ANQGSEA. The CDR3 extends over 16 amino acids. This chain's CDR3 is CSVDGTGGLGDTEAFF. As DNA, the CDR3 is TGCAGCGTTGATGGGACAGGGGGCCTCGGAGACACTGAAGCTTTCTTT.

This clone was recorded only once. The chain uses TRBV27 and TRBJ1-1; 10 bases agree with TRBD1. V lost 10 bases and J lost 3; bases outside the gene matches: 5. The CDR3 consists of 13 residues. Germline loops: CDR1 MNHEY, CDR2 SMNVEV (reference sequence). In DNA, the CDR3 is TGTGCCACCCAGGACAGGGGGGACACTGAAGCTTTCTTT. Residues: CATQDRGDTEAFF.

The chain joins TRBV30 to TRBJ2-7; D possibly corresponds to TRBD1 (6 bases). The length of the CDR3 is 11 residues. Germline CDR1 is GTSNPN and CDR2 is SVGIG (reference sequence). Trimming shortened V by 8 bases and J by 7 bases, and 15 bases separated the two germline ends. The CDR3 nucleotides are TGTGCCGCAGGTGGGGGCGCTGAGCAGTACTTC. Residues: CAAGGGAEQYF. The full variable domain, rest sourced from reference TRBV30 and TRBJ2-7, is SQTIHQWPATLVQPVGSPLSLECTVEGTSNPNLYWYRQAAGRGLQLLFYSVGIGQISSEVPQNLSASRPQDRQFILSSKKLLLSDSGFYLCAAGGGAEQYFGPGTRLTVT.

As for this clone: Other nucleotide sequences from this sample produce the same CDR3. The chain has TRBV11-3 and TRBJ2-2; D is perhaps TRBD1 (5 bases). The ends were cut back, 4 bases at V and 1 base at J, with 7 bases in the middle. CDR3 size: 14 residues. The germline CDR1 and CDR2 sequences are SGHNT and YENEEA. This CDR3 is CASSSRVNTGELFF. The CDR3 nucleotides read TGTGCCAGCAGCTCCAGGGTGAACACCGGGGAGCTGTTTTTT.

This chain joins TRBV4-3 and TRBJ2-7; 9 nucleotides line up with TRBD2. CDR3 length: 14 residues. Germline CDR1 is LGHNA and CDR2 is YSLEER. V dropped 5 bases and J dropped 4; count of bases not matched to a gene: 6. This CDR3 is CASSLLAGGYEQYF. The CDR3, as DNA: TGCGCCAGCAGCTTGCTCGCGGGAGGGTACGAGCAGTACTTC.

In this sample, this clone turned up a few times. The gene calls are TRBV2 and TRBJ2-2, with 10 bases aligning to TRBD2. The germline V gene encodes CDR1 SNHLY and CDR2 FYNNEI. CDR3 length: 15 residues. V was pared by 6 bases and J by 5 bases, with 6 bases of the junction left unmatched. The CDR3 spells CASRVAGGSTGELFF. CDR3 DNA: TGTGCCAGCAGGGTAGCGGGGGGTTCGACCGGGGAGCTGTTTTTT.

The chain is built from TRBV6-6 and TRBJ1-1; TRBD1 agrees at 9 bases. The CDR3 extends over 14 amino acids. Trimming cost V 5 bases and J 7 bases; bases outside gene matches: 8. Germline-derived CDR1 and CDR2 are MNHNY and SVGAGI (reference sequence). The DNA of the CDR3 is TGTGCCAGCAGTGCTACAGGGGGCTTGAGTGAAGCTTTCTTT. Translating it yields CASSATGGLSEAFF.

The genes are TRBV18 and TRBJ2-7; weak D call: TRBD2 (6 bases). Germline V CDR1 and CDR2: KGHSH, LQKENI. There are 15 residues in the CDR3. V lost 3 bases and J 2 bases, leaving 14 bases between the germline ends. CDR3 bases: TGTGCCAGCTCACCGGGGAGCGGGCGCACCTACGAGCAGTACTTC. Its translation is CASSPGSGRTYEQYF.